Below, 23 T cell receptor beta chains from the same sample are listed, as sequenced in a study of Ad26.COV2.S vaccination and SARS-CoV-2 variants. Here immunoSEQ multiplex PCR was the method, and the copy in TCRdb shows in-frame clones only, minus some. This sample has 440,000 or so clones, with approximately 90% found just once. Stated treatment: 15 to 20 received Ad26.COV2.S at low or high dose, single or two shots; 5 received placebo; per-sample allocation not given. After the first vaccine or placebo injection, samples were drawn on day 63. The specimen was peripheral blood, collected in a trial of Ad26.COV2.S vaccine versus placebo. The receptors stem from a person between 18 and 59 years old who received the Ad26.COV2.S COVID-19 vaccine or a placebo.

The chain carries TRBV3-1 (or the pseudogene TRBV3-2) and TRBJ2-2; D gene unclear. Trimming removed 7 bases at V and 3 bases at J, with 9 bases between. The CDR3 is 13 residues long. Germline V gene sequence: CDR1 LGHDT, CDR2 YNNKEL (reference sequence). The DNA of the CDR3 is TGTGCCAGCACCAGGTACTACACCGGGGAGCTGTTTTTT. Amino acid sequence: CASTRYYTGELFF.

The rearrangement uses TRBV11-2 and TRBJ1-1; D is possibly TRBD1 (6 bases). The germline CDR1 and CDR2 sequences are SGHAT and FQNNGV. Deletions cut 5 bases from V and 7 bases from J, with 14 bases between. The CDR3 consists of 13 residues. The CDR3 region has the DNA TGTGCCAGCAGCCCAGGGGTCGGGGGTGAAGCTTTCTTT. Translation gives CASSPGVGGEAFF.

The chain combines TRBV5-8 with TRBJ2-1; 9 nucleotides line up with TRBD2. The CDR3 runs to 15 residues. Germline V gene lookup returns CDR1 SGHTS and CDR2 YDEGEE. V dropped 0 bases and J dropped 7; count of bases not matched to a gene: 5. CDR3 bases: TGTGCCAGCAGCTTGGGGACTAGCGTTCTAAATGAGCAGTTCTTC. Its protein is CASSLGTSVLNEQFF.

The chain is built from TRBV7-9 and TRBJ2-7; D possibly corresponds to TRBD1 (6 bases). CDR3 length equals 14 residues. Per the germline V gene, CDR1 is SEHNR and CDR2 is FQNEAQ (reference sequence). The V and J ends lost 5 bases and 9 bases respectively, with 20 bases between them. The CDR3 sequence: CASSPRTEARAQYF. In nucleotides, the CDR3 is TGTGCCAGCAGCCCACGGACAGAGGCCAGGGCGCAGTACTTC.

As DNA, the CDR3 is TGTGCCAGCAGTTCAGGGACAGGGCCGGGCTACACCTTC. It encodes CASSSGTGPGYTF. This chain joins TRBV6-5 and TRBJ1-2; TRBD1 agrees at 9 bases. J lost 8 bases, V lost 4 bases, and 5 bases had no gene match. The CDR3 has 13 amino acids. Germline V lookup: CDR1 MNHEY, CDR2 SVGAGI.

V and J are TRBV18 and TRBJ1-1; 11 bases agree with TRBD1. The CDR3 runs 15 residues. V shed 4 bases, J shed 4 bases, and the junction held 5 bases outside the gene matches. Looked up from germline, CDR1 is KGHSH and CDR2 is LQKENI. CDR3 region: CASSRFGQGATEAFF. The CDR3 DNA sequence: TGTGCCAGCTCACGCTTCGGACAGGGGGCCACTGAAGCTTTCTTT.

The rearrangement joins TRBV9 to TRBJ2-1, with D possibly TRBD2 on 5 matching bases. Trimming shortened V by 0 bases and J by 0 bases, and 10 bases separated the two germline ends. The germline V gene encodes CDR1 SGDLS and CDR2 YYNGEE. The CDR3 covers 16 residues. CDR3 bases: TGTGCCAGCAGCGTAGCGGGGTACCCCTCCTACAATGAGCAGTTCTTC. Protein sequence: CASSVAGYPSYNEQFF.

This chain uses TRBV30 with TRBJ1-1; 8 nucleotides match TRBD1. CDR3 length equals 13 residues. V gave up 6 bases and J gave up 3 bases; unmatched junction bases: 6. CDR1 is GTSNPN and CDR2 is SVGIG in the germline V gene (reference sequence). Here the CDR3 reads CACWTGPHTEAFF. In DNA form, the CDR3 reads TGTGCCTGCTGGACAGGGCCCCACACTGAAGCTTTCTTT.

J is TRBJ1-1 and V is TRBV4-2, with 8 bases that match TRBD1. CDR3 size: 17 residues. CDR1 LGHNA and CDR2 YNFKEQ come from the germline V gene. V was clipped by 4 bases and J by 0 bases; unmatched bases: 10. This CDR3 reads CASSPRKQGGMNTEAFF. The CDR3 nucleotides are TGTGCCAGCAGCCCCCGAAAACAGGGGGGAATGAACACTGAAGCTTTCTTT.

This clone was observed once. The chain uses TRBV7-3 and TRBJ2-3; D remains ambiguous. The CDR3 sequence is 16 residues long. With 2 bases removed from V and 0 bases from J, the gap between germline ends came to 12 bases. Germline V gene sequence: CDR1 SGHTA, CDR2 FQGTGA. Here the CDR3 DNA reads TGTGCCAGCAGCTTATTAGGCGGAGCCAGCACAGATACGCAGTATTTT. It yields the protein CASSLLGGASTDTQYF.

The genes are TRBV29-1 and TRBJ1-2, with a weak D call TRBD1 (5 bases). V was clipped by 6 bases and J by 8 bases, with 10 bases between them. CDR3 size: 10 residues. Germline-derived CDR1 and CDR2 are SQVTM and ANQGSEA. CDR3 bases: TGCAGCGTGACAGAGGGGGGCTACACCTTC. This translates into CSVTEGGYTF. Full variable domain (missing parts from reference TRBV29-1 and TRBJ1-2): SAVISQKPSRDICQRGTSLTIQCQVDSQVTMMFWYRQQPGQSLTLIATANQGSEATYESGFVIDKFPISRPNLTFSTLTVSNMSPEDSSIYLCSVTEGGYTFGSGTRLTVV.

This sequence joins TRBV5-1 and TRBJ2-5, with 8 positions matching TRBD1. This CDR3 contains 14 residues. The germline V gene encodes CDR1 SGHRS and CDR2 YFSETQ. Trimming cost V 3 bases and J 4 bases; bases outside gene matches: 5. This chain's CDR3 is CASSYGQGGETQYF. DNA for the CDR3: TGCGCCAGCAGCTACGGACAGGGTGGAGAGACCCAGTACTTC.

The CDR3 is CASSQVRPGVRRTEAFF. The CDR3 bases are TGTGCCAGCAGCCAAGTACGGCCCGGCGTCCGGAGGACTGAAGCTTTCTTT. This rearrangement joins TRBV14 to TRBJ1-1, with D unclear. This CDR3 is built from 17 residues. Germline values: CDR1 SGHDN, CDR2 FVKESK. V was cut by 1 base and J by 5 bases, with 20 bases left in between.

The chain carries TRBV27 and TRBJ1-3; TRBD1 matches 7 bases. This CDR3 is 14 amino acids long. The germline gives CDR1 MNHEY, CDR2 SMNVEV (reference sequence). V lost 5 bases, J lost 2 bases, and 3 bases stayed unmatched. This CDR3 is CASSTTGAGNTIYF. CDR3 coding DNA: TGTGCCAGCAGTACTACAGGGGCTGGAAACACCATATATTTT.

The gene calls are TRBV7-9 and TRBJ2-7; 9 bases map to TRBD1. The ends lost 5 bases at V and 3 bases at J; junction bases unmatched: 8. Germline V gives CDR1 SEHNR, CDR2 FQNEAQ (reference sequence). The CDR3 has 15 residues. This CDR3 reads CASSLEGQGYYEQYF. The CDR3 DNA reads TGTGCCAGCAGCCTGGAAGGACAGGGGTACTACGAGCAGTACTTC. Based on the CDR3 plus reference TRBV7-9 and TRBJ2-7, the full variable domain is DTGVSQNPRHKITKRGQNVTFRCDPISEHNRLYWYRQTLGQGPEFLTYFQNEAQLEKSRLLSDRFSAERPKGSFSTLEIQRTEQGDSAMYLCASSLEGQGYYEQYFGPGTRLTVT.

The DNA for the CDR3 is TGTGCCATCAGTCAGTATGACAGGGGGCGAACCGGGGAGCTGTTTTTT. Amino acid sequence: CAISQYDRGRTGELFF. The V and J genes are TRBV10-3 and TRBJ2-2; 10 nucleotides align to TRBD1. Looked up from germline, CDR1 is ENHRY and CDR2 is SYGVKD. The junction had 8 bases not matched to a gene; V was cut back by 5 bases and J by 5 bases. The CDR3 consists of 16 residues.

A remark on this clone: This same CDR3 is encoded by further DNA sequences in the sample. This rearrangement joins TRBV5-1 to TRBJ1-5; D remains ambiguous. Germline CDR1 is SGHRS and CDR2 is YFSETQ. The CDR3 runs to 13 residues. The V gene lost 5 bases and the J gene lost 4 bases, with 10 bases spanning the gap. The CDR3 nucleotides read TGCGCCAGCAGTTTAGACGGTAATCAGCCCCAGCATTTT. Translating it yields CASSLDGNQPQHF.

The V call is TRBV13, the J call TRBJ2-5; D might be TRBD2 (6 bases). Germline CDR1 PRHDT, CDR2 FYEKMQ (reference sequence). The CDR3 length is 14 residues. Trimming shortened V by 5 bases and J by 3 bases, and 13 bases separated the two germline ends. For the CDR3, the DNA is TGTGCCAGCAGCCCGCGAACGGGGGAAGAGACCCAGTACTTC. Its translation is CASSPRTGEETQYF.

This sequence joins TRBV5-6 and TRBJ2-1; TRBD1 aligns across 7 bases. In germline, CDR1 is SGHDT, CDR2 YYEEEE. Germline trimming cut 4 bases from V and 4 bases from J; bases unmatched to any gene: 11. The CDR3 sequence is 16 residues long. The CDR3 coding sequence is TGTGCCAGCAGCCCTCGGACAGGTTTCTTTTACAATGAGCAGTTCTTC. This translates into CASSPRTGFFYNEQFF.

The chain uses TRBV27 and TRBJ2-3, with D perhaps TRBD2 (6 bases). CDR1 and CDR2 from the germline V gene are MNHEY and SMNVEV (reference sequence). The CDR3 loop spans 14 amino acids. Trimming removed 7 bases at V and 0 bases at J, with 11 bases between. Written as DNA, the CDR3 is TGTGCCAGCACTTGGAGCGGGAGCACAGATACGCAGTATTTT. It translates to CASTWSGSTDTQYF.

The V gene is TRBV28, the J gene TRBJ2-5; 7 bases are a match to TRBD2. V lost 5 bases and J lost 2; bases outside the gene matches: 11. This CDR3 contains 16 residues. Germline CDR1 reads MDHEN; CDR2 reads SYDVKM. The CDR3 nucleotides are TGTGCCAGCAGTGGGGCGGCGGGACTAAAACAAGAGACCCAGTACTTC. Its protein is CASSGAAGLKQETQYF.

The rearrangement joins TRBV24-1 to TRBJ2-1; 7 bases agree with TRBD1. The germline V gene encodes CDR1 KGHDR and CDR2 SFDVKD. The CDR3 loop spans 13 amino acids. V trimming: 4 bases; J trimming: 10 bases; junction bases outside the gene matches: 6. The CDR3 sequence: CATSERTGVEQFF. CDR3 sequence (DNA): TGTGCCACCAGTGAACGAACAGGGGTGGAGCAGTTCTTC.

The gene calls are TRBV7-9 and TRBJ2-7, with 7 bases aligning to TRBD2. CDR1 and CDR2 from the germline V gene are SEHNR and FQNEAQ (reference sequence). V gave up 5 bases and J gave up 7 bases; unmatched junction bases: 8. CDR3 length: 13 residues. Here the CDR3 DNA reads TGTGCCAGCAGCCCCCAGGGAGGGGAGGAGCAGTACTTC. Translated: CASSPQGGEEQYF.